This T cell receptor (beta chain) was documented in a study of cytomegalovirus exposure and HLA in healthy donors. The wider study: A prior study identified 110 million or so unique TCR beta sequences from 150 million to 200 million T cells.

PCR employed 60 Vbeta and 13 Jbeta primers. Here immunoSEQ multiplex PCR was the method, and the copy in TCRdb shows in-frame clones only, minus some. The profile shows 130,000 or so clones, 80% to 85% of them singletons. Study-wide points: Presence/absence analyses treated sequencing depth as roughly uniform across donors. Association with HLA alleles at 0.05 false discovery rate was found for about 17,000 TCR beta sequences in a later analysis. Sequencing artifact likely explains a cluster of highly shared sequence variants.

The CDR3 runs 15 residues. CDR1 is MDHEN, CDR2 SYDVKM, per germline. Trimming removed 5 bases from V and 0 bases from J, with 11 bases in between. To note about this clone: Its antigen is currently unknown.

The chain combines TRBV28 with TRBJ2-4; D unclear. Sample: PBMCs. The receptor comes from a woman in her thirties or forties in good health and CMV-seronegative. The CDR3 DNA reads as TGTGCCAGCAGTCAACATTTCCTAGCCAAAAACATTCAGTACTTC. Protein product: CASSQHFLAKNIQYF.